The 28 T cell receptor beta chains reported below all come from one sample, sequenced in a study of PD-1 blockade in classical Hodgkin lymphoma. Data came from immunoSEQ multiplex PCR; TCRdb stores just in-frame clones and leaves some out. Seen here are tens of thousands of clones, around 69% observed once, and the top ten hold approximately 2.4%. Documented time point: cycle 4 day 1 (C4D1), after 5 to 7 weeks of nivolumab. Following autologous stem cell transplantation, relapse occurred in every patient, and exposure to brentuximab vedotin varied. The material sequenced was peripheral blood mononuclear cells (PBMCs), taken before the fourth cycle of nivolumab. Receptors were obtained from a human donor with classical Hodgkin lymphoma.

About this clone: Distinct nucleotide sequences in the sample also encode this CDR3. The chain employs TRBV6-5 and TRBJ1-1; perhaps TRBD1 as D (5 bases). The V gene's germline CDR1 is MNHEY and CDR2 SVGAGI. Trimming took 0 bases from V and 6 from J, leaving 14 bases between them. There are 15 residues in the CDR3. The CDR3 reads CASSYSSTDSAEAFF. For the CDR3, the DNA is TGTGCCAGCAGTTACTCCTCGACAGATAGCGCTGAAGCTTTCTTT.

The chain links TRBV18 to TRBJ2-7, with D perhaps TRBD1 (5 bases). Germline V gives CDR1 KGHSH, CDR2 LQKENI. This CDR3 spans 15 amino acids. V shed 0 bases and J shed 1 base, with 10 bases lying between them. This chain's CDR3 is CASSPPMDTSYEQYF. The CDR3, as DNA: TGTGCCAGCTCACCACCAATGGACACTTCCTACGAGCAGTACTTC.

The J gene is TRBJ2-3, the V gene TRBV6-5, with 8 bases aligning to TRBD1. CDR1 and CDR2 (germline): MNHEY, SVGAGI. V lost 4 bases to trimming and J lost 2 bases; unmatched junction nucleotides: 8. This CDR3 comprises 16 residues. CDR3 sequence: CASSSLTGALTDTQYF. The CDR3 DNA follows: TGTGCCAGCAGTTCTTTGACAGGGGCACTCACAGATACGCAGTATTTT.

V usage is TRBV28 and J usage is TRBJ1-2, with a tentative D call TRBD1 (6 bases). V lost 11 bases, J lost 3 bases, and 22 bases lay in between. Germline-derived CDR1 and CDR2 are MDHEN and SYDVKM. The CDR3 extends over 15 amino acids. CDR3 protein: CAGGAGAASYYGYTF. In nucleotides, the CDR3 is TGTGCCGGAGGAGCAGGGGCTGCATCCTACTATGGCTACACCTTC.

The chain uses TRBV5-1 and TRBJ2-2; no firm D call. This CDR3 has 18 residues. Germline CDR1 SGHRS, CDR2 YFSETQ. Trimming took 0 bases from V and 3 from J, leaving 18 bases between them. CDR3 in amino acids: CASSLATEAGIYTGELFF. DNA of the CDR3: TGCGCCAGCAGCTTGGCAACAGAGGCCGGCATTTACACCGGGGAGCTGTTTTTT.

The chain combines TRBV7-8 with TRBJ2-5; 11 bases agree with TRBD1. The V segment lost 5 bases and the J segment 5 bases; nucleotides outside the gene matches: 7. This CDR3 contains 15 residues. Germline CDR1 reads SGHVS; CDR2 reads FQNEAQ. The CDR3, as DNA: TGTGCCAGCAGCCTGGGACAGGGGGACGATGAGACCCAGTACTTC. It translates to CASSLGQGDDETQYF.

This clone was counted only a few times. This rearrangement joins TRBV2 to TRBJ2-1, with a tentative D call TRBD1 (6 bases). The CDR3 extends over 15 amino acids. Germline lookup yields CDR1 SNHLY and CDR2 FYNNEI. V was shortened by 6 bases and J by 1 base, with 13 bases between the two germline ends. In nucleotides, the CDR3 is TGTGCCAGCAGCGACCGGGACACTTCCTACAATGAGCAGTTCTTC. Translating it yields CASSDRDTSYNEQFF.

This sequence joins TRBV27 and TRBJ1-6; TRBD1 might be the D (6 bases). Germline values: CDR1 MNHEY, CDR2 SMNVEV (reference sequence). The CDR3 is 16 residues long. V lost 0 bases and J lost 8, with 14 bases in between. The CDR3 here is CASSLSATGYDSPLHF. The CDR3 DNA reads TGTGCCAGCAGTTTATCGGCCACAGGGTATGATTCACCCCTCCACTTT.

In DNA, the CDR3 is TGTGCCAGCAGCTTAGGGTGGTGGGCGAATGAGCAGTTCTTC. It translates to CASSLGWWANEQFF. This rearrangement joins TRBV7-6 to TRBJ2-1; D is undetermined. Germline V gene lookup returns CDR1 SGHVS and CDR2 FNYEAQ. The CDR3 spans 14 residues. Between the trimmed V and J ends, which lost 1 base and 7 bases, there was a span of 11 bases.

V is TRBV7-2 and J is TRBJ1-1; D gene unclear. Germline loops: CDR1 SGHTA, CDR2 FQGNSA. The CDR3 has 14 residues. V shed 2 bases and J shed 1 base, with 8 bases lying between them. The CDR3 region has the DNA TGTGCCAGCAGCTTATTGCGGACGAACACTGAAGCTTTCTTT. Translation gives CASSLLRTNTEAFF. Looking up the rest from reference TRBV7-2 and TRBJ1-1 gives the full variable domain: GAGVSQSPSNKVTEKGKDVELRCDPISGHTALYWYRQSLGQGLEFLIYFQGNSAPDKSGLPSDRFSAERTGGSVSTLTIQRTQQEDSAVYLCASSLLRTNTEAFFGQGTRLTVV.

This chain links TRBV5-6 with TRBJ1-2; TRBD1 is a possible D gene (6 bases). Deletions cut 4 bases from V and 5 bases from J, with 18 bases between. This CDR3 has 15 residues. Germline-derived CDR1 and CDR2 are SGHDT and YYEEEE. CDR3 bases: TGTGCCAGCAGCCCCGGGGACAACAGGGAGTATGGCTACACCTTC. It is translated as CASSPGDNREYGYTF.

The chain carries TRBV27 and TRBJ1-2; 9 positions match TRBD1. The CDR3 contains 16 residues. J lost 6 bases, V lost 4 bases, and 12 bases had no gene match. Germline loops: CDR1 MNHEY, CDR2 SMNVEV (reference sequence). CDR3 sequence (DNA): TGTGCCAGCAGTTCGCACCGGACAGGGGATAGAAATGGCTACACCTTC. This gives the protein CASSSHRTGDRNGYTF.

This sequence joins TRBV19 and TRBJ2-1, with D possibly being TRBD2 (5 bases). The length of the CDR3 is 13 residues. Trimming left V 3 bases short and J 4 bases short, with 7 bases between. CDR1 and CDR2 from the germline V gene are LNHDA and SQIVND (reference sequence). The CDR3 sequence: CASSMAGYNEQFF. In DNA, the CDR3 is TGTGCCAGTAGTATGGCGGGTTACAATGAGCAGTTCTTC.

This clone appeared a single time. CDR3 sequence reads: CASSTTQGAFGNTIYF. The CDR3 coding sequence is TGTGCCAGCAGCACGACACAGGGGGCGTTTGGAAACACCATATATTTT. The chain combines TRBV7-9 with TRBJ1-3; 9 nucleotides agree with TRBD1. V shed 5 bases and J 3 bases; nucleotides not matched to a gene: 8. This CDR3 contains 16 residues. Germline CDR1 is SEHNR and CDR2 is FQNEAQ (reference sequence).

This clone was counted a single time. The genes are TRBV5-6 and TRBJ2-7; 9 positions match TRBD1. CDR3 length: 15 amino acids. The V gene's germline CDR1 is SGHDT and CDR2 YYEEEE. V shed 2 bases and J 4 bases; nucleotides not matched to a gene: 7. The DNA of the CDR3 is TGTGCCAGCAGCTTCTCACAGGGGGCTCGGTACGAGCAGTACTTC. It codes for CASSFSQGARYEQYF.

The genes are TRBV2 and TRBJ2-5; tentatively, D is TRBD1 (5 bases). Germline V CDR1 and CDR2: SNHLY, FYNNEI. The CDR3 is made up of 13 amino acids. The V end lost 1 base, the J end lost 9 bases, and 12 bases lay between the germline ends. The CDR3 is CASSEGGVRSQYF. The CDR3 nucleotides are TGTGCCAGCAGTGAAGGGGGCGTTAGGTCCCAGTACTTC.

The gene calls are TRBV18 and TRBJ2-1; D is unresolved. Trimming removed 6 bases from V and 6 bases from J, with 18 bases in between. The length of the CDR3 is 15 residues. The germline V gene has CDR1 KGHSH and CDR2 LQKENI. Here the CDR3 DNA reads TGTGCCAGCTCTCCGCCCTTCCCGGCGCGCAATGAGCAGTTCTTC. This gives the protein CASSPPFPARNEQFF.

The DNA of the CDR3 is TGTGCCAGCAGCTTAGGGTACAGCTCCTACGAGCAGTACTTC. This translates into CASSLGYSSYEQYF. This chain joins TRBV11-3 and TRBJ2-7; no definite D call. Trimming took 1 base from V and 0 from J, leaving 7 bases between them. Germline loops: CDR1 SGHNT, CDR2 YENEEA. The CDR3 spans 14 residues.

The chain employs TRBV7-2 and TRBJ2-5; D remains unclear. CDR1 is SGHTA, CDR2 FQGNSA, per germline. The CDR3 is made up of 13 amino acids. Deletions cut 2 bases from V and 5 bases from J, with 9 bases between. The CDR3 nucleotides read TGTGCCAGCAGCTTATCAGGTAGCGAGACCCAGTACTTC. Translated, it gives CASSLSGSETQYF.

The chain has TRBV19 and TRBJ2-5; D is possibly TRBD2 (5 bases). V shed 4 bases and J shed 5 bases, with 8 bases lying between them. The CDR3 spans 12 residues. In germline, CDR1 is LNHDA, CDR2 SQIVND (reference sequence). The DNA for the CDR3 is TGTGCCAGTAGTACAGGAGGCGAGACCCAGTACTTC. Translation: CASSTGGETQYF. Variable domain in full (rest from reference TRBV19 and TRBJ2-5): DGGITQSPKYLFRKEGQNVTLSCEQNLNHDAMYWYRQDPGQGLRLIYYSQIVNDFQKGDIAEGYSVSREKKESFPLTVTSAQKNPTAFYLCASSTGGETQYFGPGTRLLVL.

V and J are TRBV27 and TRBJ2-7; no clear D gene. This CDR3 is 15 amino acids long. V was trimmed by 5 bases and J by 6 bases, leaving 20 bases between them. Germline CDR1 and CDR2: MNHEY and SMNVEV (reference sequence). Here the CDR3 reads CASSLRYADTGEQYF. The CDR3 nucleotides are TGTGCCAGCAGTCTCCGGTACGCGGATACGGGCGAGCAGTACTTC.

The genes are TRBV6-1 and TRBJ2-7; 8 bases are shared with TRBD1. Germline V CDR1 and CDR2: MNHNS, SASEGT. The junction had 12 bases not matched to a gene; V was cut back by 6 bases and J by 5 bases. The CDR3 loop spans 15 amino acids. The CDR3, as DNA: TGTGCCAGCAGCGGGCCGACAGGGGCCGTGGACGAGCAGTACTTC. This sequence encodes CASSGPTGAVDEQYF.

This rearrangement joins TRBV7-9 to TRBJ2-7; possible D gene TRBD1, 5 bases. V was clipped by 5 bases and J by 3 bases, with 11 bases between them. Germline-derived CDR1 and CDR2 are SEHNR and FQNEAQ (reference sequence). There are 13 residues in the CDR3. The CDR3 is CASSPSTGYEQYF. The DNA of the CDR3 is TGTGCCAGCAGCCCGTCCACAGGCTACGAGCAGTACTTC.

The CDR3 loop reads CASSPAPGGYTF. In nucleotides, the CDR3 is TGTGCCAGCAGTCCCGCCCCGGGGGGCTACACCTTC. The gene calls are TRBV6-6 and TRBJ1-2; D gene uncertain. V was cut by 5 bases and J by 8 bases, with 12 bases left in between. Germline CDR1 reads MNHNY; CDR2 reads SVGAGI (reference sequence). This CDR3 contains 12 residues.

The chain joins TRBV19 to TRBJ1-1; TRBD1 is a possible D gene (5 bases). This CDR3 has 13 amino acids. The germline CDR1 and CDR2 sequences are LNHDA and SQIVND (reference sequence). V was trimmed by 10 bases and J by 5 bases, leaving 17 bases between them. CDR3 DNA sequence: TGTGCCACCAGTGGGGCAGGAGGAACTGAAGCTTTCTTT. This sequence encodes CATSGAGGTEAFF.

This clone was seen a handful of times. The V and J genes are TRBV7-2 and TRBJ2-7; no definite D call. Germline V gives CDR1 SGHTA, CDR2 FQGNSA. The CDR3 is made up of 12 amino acids. Deletions cut 5 bases from V and 1 base from J, with 6 bases between. This CDR3 is CASSVGSYEQYF. In nucleotides, the CDR3 is TGTGCCAGCAGCGTAGGTTCCTACGAGCAGTACTTC.

The chain recombines TRBV19 with TRBJ2-1, with 8 bases aligning to TRBD2. J lost 8 bases, V lost 4 bases, and 13 bases had no gene match. CDR3 size: 16 residues. CDR1 is LNHDA, CDR2 SQIVND, per germline (reference sequence). The CDR3 region is CASSNSPGLVFDEQFF. As DNA, the CDR3 is TGTGCCAGTAGTAATTCCCCGGGACTAGTGTTCGATGAGCAGTTCTTC.

This clone was seen only once. V gene TRBV5-5 combines with J gene TRBJ1-4; D is unclear. The CDR3 is 15 residues long. V lost 0 bases, J lost 1 base, and 7 bases lay in between. The germline CDR1 and CDR2 sequences are SGHKS and YYEKEE (reference sequence). The CDR3 region is CASSLDRGTNEKLFF. The CDR3 nucleotides read TGTGCCAGCAGCTTGGATCGGGGAACTAATGAAAAACTGTTTTTT.